The 29 T cell receptor beta chains reported below all come from one sample, sequenced in a study of long-term antiretroviral therapy in people with HIV. The authors ran the immunoSEQ assay, v3.0, at survey level. Assay: immunoSEQ multiplex PCR; the TCRdb copy retains only in-frame clones and omits some. This table has 30,000 to 40,000 clones, 80% to 90% appearing once. Sequencing was performed on unsorted PBMCs, taken 2.2 years after starting antiretroviral therapy. The source is a man aged 18 to 35 with HIV.

This CDR3 reads CASRQGTYGYTF. CDR3 bases: TGCGCCAGCCGACAGGGGACCTATGGCTACACCTTC. V gene TRBV5-1 combines with J gene TRBJ1-2; 8 bases fit TRBD1. Unmatched junction bases numbered 3, after V lost 7 bases and J lost 4 bases. Germline V gene sequence: CDR1 SGHRS, CDR2 YFSETQ. The CDR3 runs 12 residues.

In DNA, the CDR3 is TGTGCCAGCAGCTTATACCCCCTCAGGGGATACCCTAGTGGCGAGCAGTACTTC. Its translation is CASSLYPLRGYPSGEQYF. The rearrangement uses TRBV7-3 and TRBJ2-7; possible D gene TRBD1, 6 bases. V lost 2 bases to trimming and J lost 6 bases, with 26 bases between them. CDR1 is SGHTA and CDR2 is FQGTGA in the germline V gene. This CDR3 is 18 amino acids long.

In DNA, the CDR3 is TGTGCTAGTGGCTACAGTCTGGGGGGCGGGGTTGGGGCCAACGTCCTGACTTTC. Residues: CASGYSLGGGVGANVLTF. The chain couples TRBV12-5 to TRBJ2-6, with D perhaps assigned TRBD1 or TRBD2 (6 bases each). The germline V gene has CDR1 LGHNT and CDR2 FRNRAP. The ends were cut back, 6 bases at V and 3 bases at J, with 21 bases in the middle. CDR3 length equals 18 residues.

The V call is TRBV7-2, the J call TRBJ2-6; D gene ambiguous. V was pared by 1 base and J by 0 bases, with 10 bases between. The CDR3 spans 17 residues. CDR1 and CDR2 (germline): SGHTA, FQGNSA. Here the CDR3 DNA reads TGTGCCAGCAGCTTAGTCTTTTCTGTCTCTGGGGCCAACGTCCTGACTTTC. This codes for CASSLVFSVSGANVLTF.

V is TRBV7-3 and J is TRBJ2-7, with D maybe TRBD2 (6 bases). V lost 1 base to trimming and J lost 8 bases, with 9 bases between them. The CDR3 sequence is 12 residues long. Germline V gene lookup returns CDR1 SGHTA and CDR2 FQGTGA. CDR3 bases: TGTGCCAGCAGCTTAATGGCGGGGAAGCAGTACTTC. Amino acids: CASSLMAGKQYF.

The chain carries TRBV15 and TRBJ1-3; D remains unclear. V was trimmed by 0 bases and J by 0 bases, leaving 9 bases between them. The length of the CDR3 is 16 residues. Germline values: CDR1 LNHNV, CDR2 YYDKDF (reference sequence). The chain's CDR3 is CATSRDPASSGNTIYF. Written as DNA, the CDR3 is TGTGCCACCAGCAGAGATCCCGCAAGCTCTGGAAACACCATATATTTT.

This clone was recorded only once. V and J are TRBV30 and TRBJ2-7, with a tentative D call TRBD1 (6 bases). CDR1 and CDR2 (germline): GTSNPN, SVGIG (reference sequence). This CDR3 has 12 residues. The V gene lost 3 bases and the J gene lost 7 bases, with 13 bases spanning the gap. CDR3 sequence (DNA): TGTGCCTGGAGCCCAGGGGCCGGGGAGCAGTACTTC. This encodes CAWSPGAGEQYF.

The chain uses TRBV5-6 and TRBJ2-4; 10 bases match TRBD2. Trimming took 0 bases from V and 8 from J; bases not matched to a gene: 14. The CDR3 has 18 amino acids. The V gene's germline CDR1 is SGHDT and CDR2 YYEEEE. The CDR3 protein is CASSLGPSGSSRGHIQYF. Written as DNA, the CDR3 is TGTGCCAGCAGCTTGGGTCCTAGCGGGAGTAGTAGGGGGCACATTCAGTACTTC.

The chain couples TRBV30 to TRBJ2-1; 11 bases match TRBD2. Trimming took 1 base from V and 7 from J; bases not matched to a gene: 0. CDR1 and CDR2 (germline): GTSNPN, SVGIG (reference sequence). The CDR3 spans 13 residues. CDR3 coding DNA: TGTGCCTGGAGTGGACTAGCGGGAAATGAGCAGTTCTTC. Amino acids: CAWSGLAGNEQFF.

This clone is termed medium-sized. This chain links TRBV4-2 with TRBJ1-3; 7 bases are shared with TRBD1. Trimming removed 3 bases from V and 0 bases from J; junction bases left unmatched: 11. Germline assignment: CDR1 LGHNA and CDR2 YNFKEQ. This CDR3 has 18 residues. The CDR3 DNA follows: TGTGCCAGCAGCCAGTTGGAAGGGACAGCAATCTCTGGAAACACCATATATTTT. It translates to CASSQLEGTAISGNTIYF.

The chain links TRBV29-1 to TRBJ2-4, with D hard to call. The V gene's germline CDR1 is SQVTM and CDR2 ANQGSEA. The germline V and J ends were trimmed by 6 bases and 0 bases, with 9 bases remaining between them. The CDR3 contains 13 residues. The CDR3 sequence: CSVSWVAKNIQYF. CDR3 bases: TGCAGCGTCTCCTGGGTAGCCAAAAACATTCAGTACTTC.

The chain links TRBV7-9 to TRBJ2-2; 7 bases map to TRBD2. V was clipped by 2 bases and J by 2 bases; unmatched bases: 8. CDR1 and CDR2 (germline): SEHNR, FQNEAQ (reference sequence). This CDR3 spans 17 amino acids. The CDR3 region has the DNA TGTGCCAGCAGCTTAAGTTGGCCTAGCGGAAACACCGGGGAGCTGTTTTTT. Its protein product is CASSLSWPSGNTGELFF.

The chain recombines TRBV11-2 with TRBJ1-5; the match to TRBD1 covers 7 bases. Germline trimming cut 6 bases from V and 3 bases from J; bases unmatched to any gene: 14. Germline V CDR1 and CDR2: SGHAT, FQNNGV. This CDR3 contains 17 residues. The CDR3 is CASSYHPRQGYNQPQHF. CDR3 coding DNA: TGTGCCAGCAGTTATCACCCTAGACAGGGATACAATCAGCCCCAGCATTTT.

This chain connects TRBV5-6 to TRBJ1-4, with 9 positions matching TRBD1. The V gene's germline CDR1 is SGHDT and CDR2 YYEEEE. V was clipped by 3 bases and J by 8 bases; unmatched bases: 11. This CDR3 contains 16 residues. The CDR3 loop reads CASSSLRDRAYEKLFF. CDR3 bases: TGTGCCAGCAGCTCTCTTCGGGACAGGGCGTACGAAAAACTGTTTTTT. Using reference TRBV5-6 and TRBJ1-4 for the parts outside the CDR3, the full variable domain is DAGVTQSPTHLIKTRGQQVTLRCSPKSGHDTVSWYQQALGQGPQFIFQYYEEEERQRGNFPDRFSGHQFPNYSSELNVNALLLGDSALYLCASSSLRDRAYEKLFFGSGTQLSVL.

The gene calls are TRBV29-1 and TRBJ2-7, with D perhaps TRBD1 (5 bases). Trimming cost V 3 bases and J 2 bases, with 11 bases left between them. This CDR3 is 13 amino acids long. CDR1 and CDR2 (germline): SQVTM, ANQGSEA. The chain's CDR3 is CSVDTGHPYEQYF. CDR3 nucleotide sequence: TGCAGCGTTGACACAGGACACCCCTACGAGCAGTACTTC.

J is TRBJ2-7 and V is TRBV6-5; no definite D call. The CDR3 spans 15 residues. Trimming shortened V by 2 bases and J by 6 bases, and 17 bases separated the two germline ends. CDR1 MNHEY and CDR2 SVGAGI come from the germline V gene. The CDR3 DNA follows: TGTGCCAGCAGTTACGGCGGATACAGTACGGGCGAGCAGTACTTC. Its translation: CASSYGGYSTGEQYF.

The genes are TRBV20-1 and TRBJ1-1, with TRBD1 matching 7 bases. From germline, CDR1 is DFQATT and CDR2 SNEGSKA (reference sequence). Unmatched junction bases numbered 3, after V lost 6 bases and J lost 5 bases. The CDR3 is 11 residues long. The CDR3 loop is CSAARGTEAFF. The CDR3 region has the DNA TGCAGTGCCGCCAGGGGGACTGAAGCTTTCTTT.

This chain uses TRBV5-1 with TRBJ1-6; D is undetermined. The V end lost 4 bases, the J end lost 9 bases, and 14 bases lay between the germline ends. The CDR3 has 14 residues. CDR1 is SGHRS, CDR2 YFSETQ, per germline. The chain's CDR3 is CASSLGLRGSPLHF. In nucleotides, the CDR3 is TGCGCCAGCAGCCTAGGGCTCCGGGGTTCACCCCTCCACTTT. The whole variable domain, filled in from reference TRBV5-1 and TRBJ1-6, reads KAGVTQTPRYLIKTRGQQVTLSCSPISGHRSVSWYQQTPGQGLQFLFEYFSETQRNKGNFPGRFSGRQFSNSRSEMNVSTLELGDSALYLCASSLGLRGSPLHFGNGTRLTVT.

The V call is TRBV5-4, the J call TRBJ2-7; the match to TRBD1 covers 10 bases. V gave up 4 bases and J gave up 3 bases; unmatched junction bases: 10. CDR1 and CDR2 (germline): SGHNT, YYREEE (reference sequence). CDR3 size: 16 residues. The CDR3 DNA reads as TGTGCCAGCAGCCTAGGACGGGGACAGGGGAACTACGAGCAGTACTTC. This sequence encodes CASSLGRGQGNYEQYF.

A remark on this clone: The junction differs from germline at one of its ends, possibly a read error. The V gene is TRBV7-7, the J gene TRBJ2-5; D tentatively fits TRBD1 or TRBD2 (5 bases each). Germline CDR1 reads SSHAT; CDR2 reads FNYEAQ (reference sequence). This CDR3 spans 14 amino acids. The CDR3 is CASSLGSQGETQYF. The CDR3 DNA reads TGTGCTAGCAGCTTAGGGAGTCAGGGAGAGACCCAGTACTTC. Full variable domain (rest looked up from reference TRBV7-7 and TRBJ2-5): GAGVSQSPRYKVTKRGQDVTLRCDPISSHATLYWYQQALGQGPEFLTYFNYEAQPDKSGLPSDRFSAERPEGSISTLTIQRTEQRDSAMYRCASSLGSQGETQYFGPGTRLLVL.

The chain recombines TRBV5-6 with TRBJ1-5; D is unclear. CDR3 length: 14 amino acids. Germline CDR1 is SGHDT and CDR2 is YYEEEE. V was trimmed by 1 base and J by 3 bases, leaving 8 bases between them. CDR3 region: CASSLYESNQPQHF. Here the CDR3 DNA reads TGTGCCAGCAGCTTGTACGAGTCCAATCAGCCCCAGCATTTT.

The chain has TRBV7-3 and TRBJ2-1; 9 positions match TRBD2. Unmatched junction bases numbered 11, after V lost 1 base and J lost 7 bases. CDR1 is SGHTA, CDR2 FQGTGA, per germline. This CDR3 is 17 amino acids long. The DNA for the CDR3 is TGTGCCAGCAGCTTAATAGCGGGGGCGGTGGTGGGGAATGAGCAGTTCTTC. Its translation is CASSLIAGAVVGNEQFF.

The V and J genes are TRBV7-8 and TRBJ1-5; D may be TRBD1 (5 bases). Germline CDR1 and CDR2: SGHVS and FQNEAQ. Trimming took off 3 bases at V and 2 bases at J, with 14 bases between the two ends. The CDR3 covers 16 residues. The CDR3 loop is CASSFMGGRGNQPQHF. Written as DNA, the CDR3 is TGTGCCAGCAGCTTTATGGGTGGCAGGGGCAATCAGCCCCAGCATTTT.

This clone appeared once. The chain joins TRBV5-6 to TRBJ2-1; tentative D call: TRBD2 (6 bases). The CDR3 is 16 residues long. CDR1 is SGHDT and CDR2 is YYEEEE in the germline V gene. V was pared by 4 bases and J by 3 bases, with 17 bases between. The CDR3 sequence is CASSGSGTSFYNEQFF. As DNA, the CDR3 is TGTGCCAGCAGCGGTTCCGGGACTTCATTCTACAATGAGCAGTTCTTC.

This rearrangement joins TRBV27 to TRBJ2-1; the D gene is possibly TRBD2 (5 bases). V gave up 1 base and J gave up 9 bases, with 13 bases separating them. CDR3 size: 14 residues. Per germline, CDR1 MNHEY and CDR2 SMNVEV (reference sequence). CDR3 in DNA: TGTGCCAGCAGTTTATGGGGAGCGAGTAGTGAGCAGTTCTTC. It translates to CASSLWGASSEQFF.

DNA for the CDR3: TGTGCCATCACGGGCAGCTCTGGAAACACCATATATTTT. Translation: CAITGSSGNTIYF. This sequence joins TRBV10-3 and TRBJ1-3; no reliable D call. The germline V gene encodes CDR1 ENHRY and CDR2 SYGVKD. Trimming pared 7 bases from V and 0 bases from J, leaving 7 bases between. This CDR3 is 13 amino acids long.

This chain links TRBV5-1 with TRBJ1-1, with D perhaps matching TRBD1 (5 bases). V lost 1 base to trimming and J lost 7 bases, with 14 bases between them. The CDR3 is 14 amino acids. The germline gives CDR1 SGHRS, CDR2 YFSETQ. As DNA, the CDR3 is TGCGCCAGCAGCTTGAGCCGGGGCCTGGATGAAGCTTTCTTT. This codes for CASSLSRGLDEAFF.

The rearrangement uses TRBV27 and TRBJ2-7, with a possible D match to TRBD1 (5 bases). V lost 6 bases to trimming and J lost 3 bases, with 12 bases between them. The CDR3 length is 13 residues. Germline CDR1 reads MNHEY; CDR2 reads SMNVEV (reference sequence). This CDR3 reads CASRQTGDYEQYF. The CDR3 bases are TGTGCCAGCAGGCAAACAGGAGACTACGAGCAGTACTTC.

V and J are TRBV7-6 and TRBJ1-2, with 7 bases matching TRBD1. The J segment lost 6 bases and the V segment lost 4 bases, leaving 8 bases of the junction unmatched. Germline V gene data show CDR1 as SGHVS and CDR2 as FNYEAQ. CDR3 length: 14 amino acids. Here the CDR3 reads CASSSRTGMDGYTF. CDR3 bases: TGTGCCAGCAGCTCGAGGACAGGAATGGATGGCTACACCTTC.